The 6 T cell receptor beta chains in this list originate from one sample, sequenced in a study of T-cell reconstitution after alpha-beta-depleted transplantation in children. The library targeted TCRbeta and was prepared with unique molecular identifiers. From the PCR reads, TCRdb called clonotypes with MiXCR, one entry per CDR3 protein. The profile covers 90,000 to 100,000 distinct CDR3 sequences, with under 25% appearing a single time and over 20% taken by the ten largest. The source material was PBMCs, sampled before TCRalphabeta/CD19-depleted stem cell transplant. These receptor sequences come from a boy aged 2 to 10 with acute lymphoblastic leukemia, due to receive a stem cell transplant.

The table lists this clonotype with many counts. V gene TRBV5-6 combines with J gene TRBJ2-5; a weak D match, TRBD1 (5 bases). The CDR3 runs 15 residues. V lost 0 bases and J 2 bases, leaving 11 bases between the germline ends. The germline CDR1 and CDR2 sequences are SGHDT and YYEEEE. CDR3: CASSLAGRAQETQYF. Here the CDR3 DNA reads TGTGCCAGCAGCTTGGCCGGCAGGGCGCAAGAGACCCAGTACTTC.

Ten or more counts support this clonotype. The V and J genes are TRBV28 and TRBJ2-3; D is perhaps TRBD1 (6 bases). The CDR3 is 14 amino acids. With 3 bases removed from V and 4 bases from J, the gap between germline ends came to 11 bases. The germline gives CDR1 MDHEN, CDR2 SYDVKM. The CDR3 DNA sequence: TGTGCCAGCAGTTTGGACAGCCTGGCAGATACGCAGTATTTT. This codes for CASSLDSLADTQYF.

This chain connects TRBV27 to TRBJ2-1, with D maybe TRBD2 (5 bases). Trimming cost V 6 bases and J 2 bases, with 17 bases left between them. CDR3 length equals 16 residues. Per the germline V gene, CDR1 is MNHEY and CDR2 is SMNVEV (reference sequence). CDR3 residues: CASSPSPAAAYNEQFF. For the CDR3, the DNA is TGTGCCAGCAGCCCCTCCCCCGCAGCGGCCTACAATGAGCAGTTCTTC.

The chain is built from TRBV12-3 or TRBV12-4 and TRBJ2-7, with a tentative D call TRBD1 (5 bases). Trimming removed 3 bases from V and 6 bases from J, with 15 bases in between. CDR3 size: 14 residues. CDR3 coding DNA: TGTGCCAGCAGTTTTAGACAGTTCTCTCGCGAGCAGTACTTC. It yields the protein CASSFRQFSREQYF.

The chain uses TRBV20-1 and TRBJ2-7, with D maybe TRBD2 (6 bases). This CDR3 comprises 16 residues. Looked up from germline, CDR1 is DFQATT and CDR2 is SNEGSKA (reference sequence). The CDR3 DNA sequence: TGCTGCGCTAGGGGCCCGGCTACAGCGGGCCCGGGTGAGCAGTACTTC. Translating gives CCARGPATAGPGEQYF.

The rearrangement links TRBV10-2 to TRBJ2-1, with TRBD2 identical over 7 bases. CDR3 size: 13 residues. V lost 6 bases to trimming and J lost 4 bases; unmatched junction nucleotides: 3. CDR1 is WSHSY and CDR2 is SAAADI in the germline V gene. DNA of the CDR3: TGCGCCAGCAGCCTAGCGGAATACAATGAGCAGTTCTTC. This sequence encodes CASSLAEYNEQFF.